This T cell receptor (beta chain) derives from a study of blood T cells in healthy people across ages. Primed by a sample-barcoded 5' primer and a J-beta primer mix, a second PCR proceeded for 7 to 11 cycles. TCRdb reprocessed the 5' RACE reads via MiXCR and lists one record per CDR3 protein. The top ten clones hold 11% of a sample with roughly 1,500,000 distinct CDR3 sequences, around 35% of them seen once. This clonotype was found a few times. Losses at the gene ends were 5 bases for V and 3 bases for J; bases not matched to a gene: 9. The CDR3 extends over 16 amino acids. From germline, CDR1 is SGHRS and CDR2 YFSETQ.

The rearrangement joins TRBV5-1 to TRBJ2-7, with 12 bases that match TRBD1. Sequenced input: blood. The source of this sequence is a woman younger than 45 in good health. This CDR3 is CASSPGQGASLYEQYF. In DNA form, the CDR3 reads TGCGCCAGCAGTCCGGGACAGGGGGCATCCCTCTACGAGCAGTACTTC.